The 22 T cell receptor beta chains reported below all come from one sample, sequenced in a study of T cells after yellow fever vaccination. A single record per CDR3 protein comes from TCRdb applying MiXCR to the 5' RACE reads. The sample contains about 180,000 distinct CDR3 sequences, 6.2% of which appear only once. This sample comprised CD4+ T cells sorted from PBMCs, obtained on the day of the first yellow fever vaccination. The receptors shown here come from a man aged 18 to 30 who received the YFV17D yellow fever vaccine.

In this sample, this clonotype turned up many times. The chain is built from TRBV7-2 and TRBJ2-1; 12 bases fit TRBD1. The CDR3 runs to 14 residues. The V segment lost 6 bases and the J segment 10 bases; nucleotides outside the gene matches: 7. Germline values: CDR1 SGHTA, CDR2 FQGNSA. CDR3 bases: TGTGCCAGCAGTCGGGACAGGGGGCGGCAGGAGCAGTTCTTC. Its translation: CASSRDRGRQEQFF.

The V gene is TRBV18, the J gene TRBJ2-2, with 8 nucleotides matching TRBD2. The germline gives CDR1 KGHSH, CDR2 LQKENI. This CDR3 region has 17 residues. After removal of 3 bases from V and 0 bases from J, the junction contained 6 bases not matched to a gene. The CDR3 reads CASSPNRLATNTGELFF. The CDR3 bases are TGTGCCAGCTCACCCAATCGACTAGCGACGAACACCGGGGAGCTGTTTTTT.

The chain is built from TRBV20-1 and TRBJ2-3; 9 bases line up with TRBD2. From germline, CDR1 is DFQATT and CDR2 SNEGSKA (reference sequence). J was trimmed by 1 base and V by 4 bases; bases with no gene match: 9. The CDR3 loop spans 16 amino acids. The CDR3 reads CSAKDPSGVGTDTQYF. The CDR3 coding sequence is TGCAGTGCTAAGGATCCTAGCGGGGTCGGCACAGATACGCAGTATTTT.

This clonotype was observed many times. This chain joins TRBV7-3 and TRBJ2-3; D is perhaps TRBD1 or TRBD2 (5 bases each). Germline CDR1 and CDR2: SGHTA and FQGTGA. The CDR3 consists of 15 residues. The V gene lost 2 bases and the J gene lost 2 bases, with 11 bases spanning the gap. The CDR3 DNA is TGTGCCAGCAGCTTAGGGGTGGGGGACACAGATACGCAGTATTTT. Its translation is CASSLGVGDTDTQYF.

The table lists this clonotype with many counts. The rearrangement joins TRBV7-9 to TRBJ1-1, with D unresolved. Trimming took 5 bases from V and 5 from J, leaving 12 bases between them. This CDR3 has 13 amino acids. Germline-derived CDR1 and CDR2 are SEHNR and FQNEAQ (reference sequence). The CDR3 loop reads CASSRRLDTEAFF. CDR3 nucleotides: TGTGCCAGCAGCCGCAGATTGGATACTGAAGCTTTCTTT.

This clonotype was detected many times. The chain combines TRBV5-1 with TRBJ2-3; D is unresolved. Germline CDR1 and CDR2: SGHRS and YFSETQ. The CDR3 length is 17 residues. The V gene lost 0 bases and the J gene lost 0 bases, with 14 bases spanning the gap. The CDR3 sequence is CASSLASGLVSTDTQYF. The CDR3 DNA sequence: TGCGCCAGCAGCTTGGCCAGTGGCCTAGTTAGCACAGATACGCAGTATTTT. Full variable domain (rest looked up from reference TRBV5-1 and TRBJ2-3): KAGVTQTPRYLIKTRGQQVTLSCSPISGHRSVSWYQQTPGQGLQFLFEYFSETQRNKGNFPGRFSGRQFSNSRSEMNVSTLELGDSALYLCASSLASGLVSTDTQYFGPGTRLTVL.

This clonotype has at least ten counts. The chain links TRBV18 to TRBJ2-5; D not certain. Germline CDR1 KGHSH, CDR2 LQKENI. Between the trimmed V and J ends, which lost 3 bases and 5 bases, there was a span of 19 bases. The CDR3 spans 16 residues. The CDR3 is CASSPRDAHDGETQYF. The CDR3 DNA is TGTGCCAGCTCACCTCGCGACGCTCACGACGGGGAGACCCAGTACTTC.

This clonotype was counted many times. The V call is TRBV7-2, the J call TRBJ1-2; tentatively, D is TRBD1 (6 bases). Trimming took off 0 bases at V and 4 bases at J, with 6 bases between the two ends. There are 13 residues in the CDR3. Germline CDR1 and CDR2: SGHTA and FQGNSA. The CDR3 region is CASSLAGGYGYTF. The CDR3 bases are TGTGCCAGCAGCTTAGCAGGGGGCTATGGCTACACCTTC. The whole variable domain, filled in from reference TRBV7-2 and TRBJ1-2, reads GAGVSQSPSNKVTEKGKDVELRCDPISGHTALYWYRQSLGQGLEFLIYFQGNSAPDKSGLPSDRFSAERTGGSVSTLTIQRTQQEDSAVYLCASSLAGGYGYTFGSGTRLTVV.

There are many counts of this clonotype. The CDR3 sequence: CASSLERGQGNTIYF. The DNA for the CDR3 is TGCGCCAGCAGCTTGGAACGAGGCCAGGGAAACACCATATATTTT. The chain employs TRBV5-1 and TRBJ1-3, with D hard to call. Trimming pared 0 bases from V and 4 bases from J, leaving 11 bases between. Germline CDR1 is SGHRS and CDR2 is YFSETQ. This CDR3 is 15 amino acids long.

This chain joins TRBV4-3 and TRBJ2-7, with a weak D call TRBD2 (7 bases). The germline CDR1 and CDR2 sequences are LGHNA and YSLEER. V dropped 1 base and J dropped 7 bases, with 20 bases sitting between them. The CDR3 runs 16 residues. In DNA, the CDR3 is TGCGCCAGCAGCCAAGGGGGGGGACAAGGACCAGGTGAGCAGTACTTC. Translating gives CASSQGGGQGPGEQYF.

The chain has TRBV7-9 and TRBJ2-7; no clear D gene. The length of the CDR3 is 13 residues. The germline V and J ends were trimmed by 1 base and 2 bases, with 6 bases remaining between them. The germline V gene encodes CDR1 SEHNR and CDR2 FQNEAQ (reference sequence). The CDR3 loop is CASSLGSAYEQYF. CDR3 coding DNA: TGTGCCAGCAGCTTAGGTTCGGCCTACGAGCAGTACTTC.

This chain links TRBV7-9 with TRBJ2-5; a possible D gene is TRBD1 (6 bases). The ends were cut back, 6 bases at V and 7 bases at J, with 9 bases in the middle. CDR1 is SEHNR and CDR2 is FQNEAQ in the germline V gene (reference sequence). The CDR3 is 11 residues long. The CDR3 region has the DNA TGTGCCAGCAGGGGGGCAGGGACCCAGTACTTC. It encodes CASRGAGTQYF.

The gene calls are TRBV7-8 and TRBJ2-3; 9 bases line up with TRBD1. There are 18 residues in the CDR3. J lost 6 bases, V lost 6 bases, and 19 bases had no gene match. Germline CDR1 and CDR2: SGHVS and FQNEAQ. In nucleotides, the CDR3 is TGTGCCAGCAGAGGGGGGGACAGGGCAAGATTAGGGGATGATACGCAGTATTTT. It yields the protein CASRGGDRARLGDDTQYF.

The genes are TRBV5-5 and TRBJ2-7; 9 nucleotides line up with TRBD2. CDR3 size: 15 residues. The trim removed 2 bases at V and 1 base at J, leaving 4 bases unmatched. CDR1 and CDR2 from the germline V gene are SGHKS and YYEKEE (reference sequence). CDR3 nucleotide sequence: TGTGCCAGCAGCTTAGGACTAGCGAGATCCTACGAGCAGTACTTC. This gives the protein CASSLGLARSYEQYF.

V and J are TRBV19 and TRBJ2-3, with D uncertain. This CDR3 is built from 13 residues. CDR1 and CDR2 (germline): LNHDA, SQIVND (reference sequence). The V end lost 6 bases, the J end lost 6 bases, and 13 bases lay between the germline ends. This CDR3 is CASRYDAVDTQYF. CDR3 sequence (DNA): TGTGCCAGTAGGTATGATGCTGTGGATACGCAGTATTTT.

Notes on this clonotype: This could be a read error, since a much larger clone is one nucleotide away. The V gene is TRBV7-6, the J gene TRBJ2-1; D tentatively reads TRBD1 or TRBD2 (5 bases each). The germline gives CDR1 SGHVS, CDR2 FNYEAQ. This CDR3 spans 13 amino acids. The CDR3 nucleotides are TGTTCCAGCAGCTCGGGACCAGGGAATGAGCAGTTCTTC. Amino acid sequence: CSSSSGPGNEQFF.

As for this clonotype: This sequence may be a read error, since a much larger clone differs from it by one base. This chain links TRBV4-1 with TRBJ2-3; 8 positions agree with TRBD2. V lost 2 bases to trimming and J lost 2 bases; unmatched junction nucleotides: 9. Germline CDR1 is MGHRA and CDR2 is YSYEKL. The CDR3 extends over 17 amino acids. The DNA for the CDR3 is TGCGCCAGCAGCCAATATCCTCCAGCGGGGGACACAGATACGCAGTATTTT. Amino acids: CASSQYPPAGDTDTQYF.

This clonotype was counted ten times or more. This chain connects TRBV12-3 or TRBV12-4 to TRBJ2-1, with 13 bases identical to TRBD2. J gave up 6 bases and V 6 bases, and 5 bases lay outside the gene matches. CDR3 length: 15 amino acids. The CDR3 loop reads CASSFGTSGVNEQFF. For the CDR3, the DNA is TGTGCCAGCAGCTTCGGGACTAGCGGGGTCAATGAGCAGTTCTTC.

This clonotype was recorded at least ten times. The chain links TRBV5-1 to TRBJ1-5; D gene uncertain. Trimming left V 0 bases short and J 5 bases short, with 9 bases between. This CDR3 comprises 14 residues. Germline loops: CDR1 SGHRS, CDR2 YFSETQ. This CDR3 is CASSLVGLDQPQHF. CDR3 nucleotide sequence: TGCGCCAGCAGCTTGGTGGGATTGGATCAGCCCCAGCATTTT.

This clonotype was found a few times. The chain joins TRBV20-1 to TRBJ2-3; D could derive from TRBD1 or TRBD2 (6 bases each). The germline gives CDR1 DFQATT, CDR2 SNEGSKA (reference sequence). This CDR3 spans 15 amino acids. Trimming pared 0 bases from V and 5 bases from J, leaving 15 bases between. CDR3 DNA: TGCAGTGCTAGAGATTGGAAGGGGGGACAAGATACGCAGTATTTT. Translation: CSARDWKGGQDTQYF.

This clonotype was observed at least ten times. The chain is built from TRBV11-3 and TRBJ2-1; 8 bases agree with TRBD2. Trimming took 0 bases from V and 0 from J; bases not matched to a gene: 1. The CDR3 totals 16 residues. CDR1 is SGHNT, CDR2 YENEEA, per germline. CDR3 sequence (DNA): TGTGCCAGCAGCTTAGATGGGACTAGCTCCTACAATGAGCAGTTCTTC. Translation gives CASSLDGTSSYNEQFF.

Many counts were recorded for this clonotype. The chain couples TRBV3-1 to TRBJ2-1; 8 bases agree with TRBD2. The CDR3 has 17 residues. Germline CDR1 LGHDT, CDR2 YNNKEL (reference sequence). Trimming at V came to 0 bases and at J to 2 bases, leaving 6 bases not matched to a gene. The CDR3 DNA is TGTGCCAGCAGCCAAGATAGTGACGGGGGGGCCTACAATGAGCAGTTCTTC. Amino acid sequence: CASSQDSDGGAYNEQFF.